The present T cell receptor beta chain was sequenced within a study of blood T cell repertoires in COVID-19. Across the whole study: Researchers got acute and convalescent COVID-19 samples from the United States, Italy and Spain. PBMCs, B-cell-depleted T cells, or T cells were the source of the cDNA or gDNA that made up the material.

Authors' methods: Cell counts per sample came from amplifying reference gene primers. Assay: immunoSEQ multiplex PCR; the TCRdb copy retains only in-frame clones and omits some. The DNA gave D and trimming, while V, J and clone size come from that table. This table holds a few hundred thousand clones, around 87% found once. The CDR3 length is 16 residues. The V gene lost 0 bases and the J gene lost 4 bases, with 13 bases spanning the gap. The V gene's germline CDR1 is SGHRS and CDR2 YFSETQ. Sequencing input: peripheral blood. The genes are TRBV5-1 and TRBJ2-2, with D possibly being TRBD2 (5 bases). This TCR came from a man in his fifties with active or convalescent COVID-19. Here the CDR3 DNA reads TGCGCCAGCAGCTTGGTCGAACGGGGATCCACCGGGGAGCTGTTTTTT. It translates to CASSLVERGSTGELFF.